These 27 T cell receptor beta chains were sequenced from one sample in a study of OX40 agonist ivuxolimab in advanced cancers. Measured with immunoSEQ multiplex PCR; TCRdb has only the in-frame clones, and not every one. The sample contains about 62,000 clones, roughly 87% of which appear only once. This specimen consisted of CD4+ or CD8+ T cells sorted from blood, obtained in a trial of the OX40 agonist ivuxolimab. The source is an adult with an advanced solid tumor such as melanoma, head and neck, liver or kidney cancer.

CDR3 protein: CASSLEQGNIQYF. The CDR3, as DNA: TGTGCCAGCAGCTTAGAACAGGGAAACATTCAGTACTTC. V is TRBV7-2 and J is TRBJ2-4, with a possible D match to TRBD1 (6 bases). The V end lost 1 base, the J end lost 6 bases, and 7 bases lay between the germline ends. The CDR3 loop spans 13 amino acids. Germline loops: CDR1 SGHTA, CDR2 FQGNSA.

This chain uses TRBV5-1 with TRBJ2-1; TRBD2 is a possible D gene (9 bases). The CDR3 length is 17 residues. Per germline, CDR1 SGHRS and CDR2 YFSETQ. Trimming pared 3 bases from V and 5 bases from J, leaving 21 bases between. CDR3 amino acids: CASSSPRGGQVDNEQFF. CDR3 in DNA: TGCGCCAGCAGCTCCCCGCGGGGGGGACAGGTCGACAATGAGCAGTTCTTC. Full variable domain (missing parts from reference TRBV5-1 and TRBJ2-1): KAGVTQTPRYLIKTRGQQVTLSCSPISGHRSVSWYQQTPGQGLQFLFEYFSETQRNKGNFPGRFSGRQFSNSRSEMNVSTLELGDSALYLCASSSPRGGQVDNEQFFGPGTRLTVL.

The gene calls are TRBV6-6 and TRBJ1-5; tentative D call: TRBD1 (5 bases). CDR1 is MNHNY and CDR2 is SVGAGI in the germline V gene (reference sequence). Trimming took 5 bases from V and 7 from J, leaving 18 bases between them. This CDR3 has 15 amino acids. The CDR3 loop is CASSPSSGSGQPQHF. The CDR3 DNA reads TGTGCCAGCAGTCCGTCATCAGGGTCTGGCCAGCCCCAGCATTTT.

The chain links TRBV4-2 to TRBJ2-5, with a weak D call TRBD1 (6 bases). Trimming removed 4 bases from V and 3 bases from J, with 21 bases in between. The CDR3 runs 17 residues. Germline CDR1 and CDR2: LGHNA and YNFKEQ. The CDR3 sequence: CASSLPGRGFMEETQYF. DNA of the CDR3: TGTGCCAGCAGCCTCCCAGGAAGGGGGTTTATGGAAGAGACCCAGTACTTC.

CDR3 residues: CASSPRTNNEQFF. CDR3 sequence (DNA): TGTGCCAGCAGTCCACGGACTAACAATGAGCAGTTCTTC. The J gene is TRBJ2-1, the V gene TRBV6-5; tentatively, D is TRBD2 (6 bases). The germline V gene encodes CDR1 MNHEY and CDR2 SVGAGI. Between the trimmed V and J ends, which lost 5 bases and 5 bases, there was a span of 10 bases. This CDR3 has 13 amino acids.

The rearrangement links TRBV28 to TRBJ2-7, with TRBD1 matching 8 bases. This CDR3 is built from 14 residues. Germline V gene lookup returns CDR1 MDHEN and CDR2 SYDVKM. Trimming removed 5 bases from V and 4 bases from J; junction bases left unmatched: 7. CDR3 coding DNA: TGTGCCAGCAGTATGGGACAGGCGGAATACGAGCAGTACGTC. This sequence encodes CASSMGQAEYEQYV.

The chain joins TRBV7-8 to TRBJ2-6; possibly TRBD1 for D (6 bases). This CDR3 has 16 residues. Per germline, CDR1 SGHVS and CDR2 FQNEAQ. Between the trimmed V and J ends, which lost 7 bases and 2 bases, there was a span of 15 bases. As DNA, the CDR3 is TGTGCCAGCAAGGCCCTTTACAGGGCTGGGGCCAACGTCCTGACTTTC. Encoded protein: CASKALYRAGANVLTF.

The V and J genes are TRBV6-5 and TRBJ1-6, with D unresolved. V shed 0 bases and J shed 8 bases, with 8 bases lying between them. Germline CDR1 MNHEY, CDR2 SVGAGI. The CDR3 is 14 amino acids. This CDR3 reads CASSYSWADSPLHF. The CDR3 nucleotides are TGTGCCAGCAGTTACTCCTGGGCCGATTCACCCCTCCACTTT.

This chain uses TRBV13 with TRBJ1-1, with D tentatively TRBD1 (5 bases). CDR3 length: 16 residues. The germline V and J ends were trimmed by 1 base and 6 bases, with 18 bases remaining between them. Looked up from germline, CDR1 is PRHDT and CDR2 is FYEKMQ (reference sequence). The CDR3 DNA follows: TGTGCCAGCAGCTTAGCGGGGCAGGGAGTTAGGGCTGAAGCTTTCTTT. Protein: CASSLAGQGVRAEAFF.

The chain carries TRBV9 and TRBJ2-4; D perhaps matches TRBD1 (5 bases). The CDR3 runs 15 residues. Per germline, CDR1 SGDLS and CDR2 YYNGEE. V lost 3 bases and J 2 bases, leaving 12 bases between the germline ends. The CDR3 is CASSDPRATKNIQYF. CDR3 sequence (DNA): TGTGCCAGCAGCGACCCCAGGGCAACCAAAAACATTCAGTACTTC.

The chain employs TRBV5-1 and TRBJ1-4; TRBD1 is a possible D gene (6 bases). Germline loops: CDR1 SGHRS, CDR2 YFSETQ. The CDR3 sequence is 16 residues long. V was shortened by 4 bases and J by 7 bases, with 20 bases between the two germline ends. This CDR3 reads CASSPRGRDLVEKLFF. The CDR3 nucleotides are TGCGCCAGCAGCCCCAGGGGTAGGGATCTGGTTGAAAAACTGTTTTTT.

The chain's CDR3 is CASSLFEGAQETQYF. In DNA, the CDR3 is TGTGCCAGCAGTTTATTCGAGGGCGCCCAAGAGACCCAGTACTTC. V is TRBV27 and J is TRBJ2-5, with D perhaps matching TRBD2 (5 bases). The CDR3 is 15 residues long. The germline V gene encodes CDR1 MNHEY and CDR2 SMNVEV (reference sequence). Trimming took 1 base from V and 1 from J, leaving 10 bases between them.

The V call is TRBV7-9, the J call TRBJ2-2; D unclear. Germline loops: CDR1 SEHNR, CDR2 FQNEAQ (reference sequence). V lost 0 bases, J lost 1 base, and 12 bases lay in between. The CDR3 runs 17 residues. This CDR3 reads CASSLAGKLMNTGELFF. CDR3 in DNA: TGTGCCAGCAGCTTAGCAGGGAAACTTATGAACACCGGGGAGCTGTTTTTT.

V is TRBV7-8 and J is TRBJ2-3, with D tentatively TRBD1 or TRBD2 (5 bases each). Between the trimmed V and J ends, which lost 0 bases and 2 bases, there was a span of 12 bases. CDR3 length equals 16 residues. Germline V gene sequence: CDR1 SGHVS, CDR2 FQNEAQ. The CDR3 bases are TGTGCCAGCAGCTTAGCTTCTGGGGGTGTCACAGATACGCAGTATTTT. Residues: CASSLASGGVTDTQYF.

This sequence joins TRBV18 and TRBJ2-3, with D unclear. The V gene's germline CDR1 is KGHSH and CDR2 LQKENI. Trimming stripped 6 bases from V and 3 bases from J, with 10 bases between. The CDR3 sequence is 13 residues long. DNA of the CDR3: TGTGCCAGCTCTCAACTAAGGACAGATACGCAGTATTTT. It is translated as CASSQLRTDTQYF.

CDR3 nucleotide sequence: TGTGCCACAGCACGGGACAATTACAATGAGCAGTTCTTC. Its protein is CATARDNYNEQFF. The chain couples TRBV2 to TRBJ2-1, with a possible D match to TRBD1 (6 bases). The CDR3 is 13 amino acids. The germline gives CDR1 SNHLY, CDR2 FYNNEI. V was shortened by 10 bases and J by 4 bases, with 14 bases between the two germline ends.

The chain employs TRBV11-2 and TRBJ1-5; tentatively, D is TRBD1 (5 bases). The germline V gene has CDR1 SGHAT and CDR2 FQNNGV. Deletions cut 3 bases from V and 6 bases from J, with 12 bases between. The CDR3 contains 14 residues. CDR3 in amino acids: CASSFTGAGQPQHF. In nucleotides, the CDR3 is TGTGCCAGCAGCTTTACAGGCGCCGGTCAGCCCCAGCATTTT.

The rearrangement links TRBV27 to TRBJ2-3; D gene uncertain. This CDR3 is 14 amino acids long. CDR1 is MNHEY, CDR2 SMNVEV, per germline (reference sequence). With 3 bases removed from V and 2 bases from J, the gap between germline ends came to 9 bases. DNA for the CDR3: TGTGCCAGCAGTTTTCAGCCCCACACAGATACGCAGTATTTT. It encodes CASSFQPHTDTQYF.

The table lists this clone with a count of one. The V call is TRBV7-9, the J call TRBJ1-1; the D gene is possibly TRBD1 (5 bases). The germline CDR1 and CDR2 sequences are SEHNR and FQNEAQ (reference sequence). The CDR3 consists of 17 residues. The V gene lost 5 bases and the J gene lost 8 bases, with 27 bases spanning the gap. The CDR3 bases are TGTGCCAGCAGCCGTCGGGACGGCCAGGAAAACTCGCGAGAAGCTTTCTTT. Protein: CASSRRDGQENSREAFF.

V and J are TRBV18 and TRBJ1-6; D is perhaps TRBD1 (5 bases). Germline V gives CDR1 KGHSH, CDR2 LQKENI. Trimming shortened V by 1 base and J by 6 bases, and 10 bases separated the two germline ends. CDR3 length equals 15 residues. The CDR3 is CASSPQGVGNSPLHF. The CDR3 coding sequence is TGTGCCAGCTCACCACAAGGGGTTGGTAATTCACCCCTCCACTTT.

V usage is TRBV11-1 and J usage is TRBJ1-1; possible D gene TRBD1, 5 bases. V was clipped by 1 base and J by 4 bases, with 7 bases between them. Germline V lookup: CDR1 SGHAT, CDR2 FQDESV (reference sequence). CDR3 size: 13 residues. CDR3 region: CASSLVGGTEAFF. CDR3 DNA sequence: TGTGCCAGCAGCTTAGTTGGGGGCACTGAAGCTTTCTTT. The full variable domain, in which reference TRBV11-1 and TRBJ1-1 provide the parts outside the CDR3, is EAEVAQSPRYKITEKSQAVAFWCDPISGHATLYWYRQILGQGPELLVQFQDESVVDDSQLPKDRFSAERLKGVDSTLKIQPAELGDSAMYLCASSLVGGTEAFFGQGTRLTVV.

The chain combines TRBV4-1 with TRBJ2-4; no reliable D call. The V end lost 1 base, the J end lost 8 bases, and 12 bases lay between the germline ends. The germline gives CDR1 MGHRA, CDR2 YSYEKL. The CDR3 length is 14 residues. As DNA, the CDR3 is TGCGCCAGCAGCCAAGCCACCGAACGGGACATTCAGTACTTC. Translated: CASSQATERDIQYF.

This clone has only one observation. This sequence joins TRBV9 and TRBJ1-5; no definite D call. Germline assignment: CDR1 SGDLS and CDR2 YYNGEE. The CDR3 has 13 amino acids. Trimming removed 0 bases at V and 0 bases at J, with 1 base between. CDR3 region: CASSVGSNQPQHF. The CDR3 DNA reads TGTGCCAGCAGCGTAGGTAGCAATCAGCCCCAGCATTTT.

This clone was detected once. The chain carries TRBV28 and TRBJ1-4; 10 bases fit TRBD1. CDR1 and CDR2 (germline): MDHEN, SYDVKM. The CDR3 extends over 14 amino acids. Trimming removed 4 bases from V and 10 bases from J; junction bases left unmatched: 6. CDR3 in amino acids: CASSSTGGARKLFF. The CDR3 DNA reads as TGTGCCAGCAGTTCGACAGGGGGCGCGAGAAAACTGTTTTTT.

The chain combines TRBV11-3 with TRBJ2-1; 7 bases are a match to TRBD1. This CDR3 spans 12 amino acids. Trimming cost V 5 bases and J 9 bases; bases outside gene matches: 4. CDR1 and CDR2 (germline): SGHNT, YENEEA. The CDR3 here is CASSLTGVEQFF. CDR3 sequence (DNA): TGTGCCAGCAGCCTCACAGGGGTTGAGCAGTTCTTC.

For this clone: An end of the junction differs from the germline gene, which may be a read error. The CDR3 bases are TGTGCCAGCAGCGAAGGGTACTCGGGGGGGTACGAGACCCAGTACTTC. The encoded protein is CASSEGYSGGYETQYF. The chain uses TRBV6-1 and TRBJ2-5; 8 bases align to TRBD2. The CDR3 runs to 16 residues. CDR1 and CDR2 (germline): MNHNS, SASEGT.

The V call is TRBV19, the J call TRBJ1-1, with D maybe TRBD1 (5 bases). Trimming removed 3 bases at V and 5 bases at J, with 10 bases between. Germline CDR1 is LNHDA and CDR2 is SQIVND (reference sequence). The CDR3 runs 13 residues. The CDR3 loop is CASSMGVWTEAFF. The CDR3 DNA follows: TGTGCCAGTAGTATGGGGGTTTGGACTGAAGCTTTCTTT.